This TCR beta chain came from a study of OX40 agonist ivuxolimab in advanced cancers. Overall study: Those treated in dose escalation had hepatocellular carcinoma, melanoma, renal cell cancer or head and neck cancer.

Sequencing used immunoSEQ multiplex PCR; TCRdb keeps in-frame clones, though not all of them. The profile shows 60,000 to 75,000 clones, 70% to 90% of them singletons. Study findings and constraints: Antigen specificity was not determined for the expanded peripheral T cells.

The CDR3 extends over 14 amino acids. Germline-derived CDR1 and CDR2 are SGHVS and FNYEAQ. V gave up 0 bases and J gave up 5 bases, with 11 bases separating them. Of note for this clone: Its antigen is not identified.

The chain joins TRBV7-6 to TRBJ2-7; unclear D gene. The sequence derives from an adult with an advanced solid tumor such as melanoma, head and neck, liver or kidney cancer. Specimen: CD4+ or CD8+ T cells sorted from blood, collected in a trial of the OX40 agonist ivuxolimab. The CDR3 nucleotides are TGTGCCAGCAGCTTAGCAGGGTCTAAGAACGAGCAGTACTTC. Translating gives CASSLAGSKNEQYF.